Below are 27 T cell receptor beta chains sequenced from a single sample in a study of CD4 T cells in relation to SARS-CoV-2 and coronaviruses. Only in-frame clones appear in the TCRdb table, and some are missing; sequencing was by immunoSEQ multiplex PCR. The table includes about 38,000 clones, over 70% detected once. These TCRs' antigens remain unknown. Sequencing used memory CD4+ T cells from PBMCs, cultured in vitro. These receptors all come from an adult with COVID-19.

V is TRBV5-1 and J is TRBJ2-1; 10 bases are shared with TRBD2. This CDR3 has 15 amino acids. The J segment lost 8 bases and the V segment lost 2 bases, leaving 7 bases of the junction unmatched. Germline CDR1 is SGHRS and CDR2 is YFSETQ. CDR3: CASSFPAGGGYEQFF. In DNA form, the CDR3 reads TGCGCCAGCAGCTTCCCAGCGGGAGGGGGGTATGAGCAGTTCTTC. The full variable domain, rest sourced from reference TRBV5-1 and TRBJ2-1, is KAGVTQTPRYLIKTRGQQVTLSCSPISGHRSVSWYQQTPGQGLQFLFEYFSETQRNKGNFPGRFSGRQFSNSRSEMNVSTLELGDSALYLCASSFPAGGGYEQFFGPGTRLTVL.

This chain uses TRBV5-1 with TRBJ2-7; D is unclear. With 4 bases removed from V and 2 bases from J, the gap between germline ends came to 13 bases. The CDR3 consists of 14 residues. Germline values: CDR1 SGHRS, CDR2 YFSETQ. CDR3 residues: CASSPNNQAYEQYF. The CDR3 DNA reads TGCGCCAGCAGCCCAAACAACCAGGCCTACGAGCAGTACTTC.

This clone turned up a few times. The chain links TRBV5-1 to TRBJ1-1; possible D gene TRBD1, 5 bases. V dropped 5 bases and J dropped 1 base, with 12 bases sitting between them. Looked up from germline, CDR1 is SGHRS and CDR2 is YFSETQ. This CDR3 region has 14 residues. CDR3 DNA: TGCGCCAGCAGTCATGGGACGGCGAACACTGAAGCTTTCTTT. Translating it yields CASSHGTANTEAFF.

The chain joins TRBV5-4 to TRBJ2-7; TRBD2 might be the D (7 bases). V shed 2 bases and J shed 2 bases, with 11 bases lying between them. This CDR3 contains 14 residues. Germline CDR1 is SGHNT and CDR2 is YYREEE (reference sequence). CDR3 DNA: TGTGCCAGCAGCTTTAAGGGGGGGACCTACGAGCAGTACTTC. It specifies CASSFKGGTYEQYF.

The chain is built from TRBV10-1 and TRBJ2-7; 9 positions agree with TRBD1. CDR3 size: 15 residues. The germline V gene has CDR1 WNHNN and CDR2 SYGVQD (reference sequence). V was clipped by 2 bases and J by 2 bases; unmatched bases: 4. CDR3 sequence (DNA): TGCGCCAGCAGTGAGGAGGGGGACAGGGCCTACGAGCAGTACTTC. This translates into CASSEEGDRAYEQYF.

V gene TRBV24-1 combines with J gene TRBJ2-5; D might be TRBD2 (5 bases). V was cut by 0 bases and J by 0 bases, with 7 bases left in between. CDR1 KGHDR and CDR2 SFDVKD come from the germline V gene. CDR3 size: 15 residues. CDR3 amino acids: CATSDLRGNQETQYF. In DNA form, the CDR3 reads TGTGCCACCAGTGATTTGCGAGGGAACCAAGAGACCCAGTACTTC.

CDR3 nucleotides: TGTGCCAGCAGTTACTCGGGACTAGCGGGAGTATACAATGAGCAGTTCTTC. Its translation: CASSYSGLAGVYNEQFF. The V call is TRBV6-2 or TRBV6-3, the J call TRBJ2-1; 14 nucleotides match TRBD2. The length of the CDR3 is 17 residues. CDR1 MNHEY and CDR2 SVGEGT come from the germline V gene. The V segment lost 0 bases and the J segment 4 bases; nucleotides outside the gene matches: 2.

The rearrangement uses TRBV5-4 and TRBJ2-1, with 11 nucleotides matching TRBD2. The CDR3 covers 15 residues. From germline, CDR1 is SGHNT and CDR2 YYREEE (reference sequence). V was pared by 4 bases and J by 8 bases, with 8 bases of the junction left unmatched. In DNA, the CDR3 is TGTGCCAGCAGCCCCACTAGCGGGAGTTTCGATGAGCAGTTCTTC. Translation gives CASSPTSGSFDEQFF. The whole variable domain, filled in from reference TRBV5-4 and TRBJ2-1, reads ETGVTQSPTHLIKTRGQQVTLRCSSQSGHNTVSWYQQALGQGPQFIFQYYREEENGRGNFPPRFSGLQFPNYSSELNVNALELDDSALYLCASSPTSGSFDEQFFGPGTRLTVL.

This clone was counted between two and nine times. V is TRBV7-9 and J is TRBJ2-7, with D maybe TRBD1 (7 bases). Germline V gene sequence: CDR1 SEHNR, CDR2 FQNEAQ (reference sequence). Trimming removed 4 bases from V and 5 bases from J, with 18 bases in between. The CDR3 is 15 residues long. The DNA for the CDR3 is TGTGCCAGCAGCTCGCAGGGGGGAATTGGCAACGAGCAGTACTTC. It is translated as CASSSQGGIGNEQYF. Variable domain in full (rest from reference TRBV7-9 and TRBJ2-7): DTGVSQNPRHKITKRGQNVTFRCDPISEHNRLYWYRQTLGQGPEFLTYFQNEAQLEKSRLLSDRFSAERPKGSFSTLEIQRTEQGDSAMYLCASSSQGGIGNEQYFGPGTRLTVT.

The V call is TRBV6-5, the J call TRBJ1-2; D is unclear. Trimming shortened V by 6 bases and J by 2 bases, and 10 bases separated the two germline ends. The V gene's germline CDR1 is MNHEY and CDR2 SVGAGI. This CDR3 region has 13 residues. DNA for the CDR3: TGTGCCAGCAGATCCTCTGGGAACTATGGCTACACCTTC. Its translation is CASRSSGNYGYTF.

The DNA of the CDR3 is TGTGCCAGCAGCAGAAGCGGGAGTGGTGAGCAGTTCTTC. Translating it yields CASSRSGSGEQFF. The V call is TRBV6-5, the J call TRBJ2-1, with 8 bases matching TRBD2. The CDR3 consists of 13 residues. Germline V gives CDR1 MNHEY, CDR2 SVGAGI. V lost 6 bases and J lost 9; bases outside the gene matches: 7.

V usage is TRBV25-1 and J usage is TRBJ2-5, with TRBD2 identical over 8 bases. The CDR3 has 15 amino acids. Germline lookup yields CDR1 MGHDK and CDR2 SYGVNS. With V trimmed by 3 bases and J by 5 bases, 8 bases remained unmatched. The CDR3 spells CASSDGQRERETQYF. The CDR3 DNA reads TGTGCCAGCAGTGATGGGCAGCGGGAGAGGGAGACCCAGTACTTC.

The chain couples TRBV7-3 to TRBJ2-1, with 7 bases aligning to TRBD1. The CDR3 is 13 residues long. V shed 5 bases and J 5 bases; nucleotides not matched to a gene: 3. The V gene's germline CDR1 is SGHTA and CDR2 FQGTGA. The CDR3 loop is CASSLDRDNEQFF. CDR3 bases: TGTGCCAGCAGCCTAGACAGGGACAATGAGCAGTTCTTC.

This sequence joins TRBV6-5 and TRBJ1-4, with 10 bases fitting TRBD1. Germline values: CDR1 MNHEY, CDR2 SVGAGI. Losses at the gene ends were 1 base for V and 10 bases for J; bases not matched to a gene: 9. The CDR3 runs 16 residues. The CDR3 DNA sequence: TGTGCCAGCAGTTACTTGGGGACAGGGGTTTCGCCAAAACTGTTTTTT. Protein product: CASSYLGTGVSPKLFF.

This clone was detected only once. V gene TRBV19 combines with J gene TRBJ2-3; 9 bases are shared with TRBD2. CDR1 and CDR2 (germline): LNHDA, SQIVND (reference sequence). With V trimmed by 6 bases and J by 8 bases, 15 bases remained unmatched. The CDR3 contains 16 residues. In DNA, the CDR3 is TGTGCCAGTAGACCAACTAGCGGGTTAGAGGGTGGTACGCAGTATTTT. Translation: CASRPTSGLEGGTQYF.

The V gene is TRBV6-6, the J gene TRBJ2-7, with a tentative D call TRBD2 (6 bases). This CDR3 comprises 14 residues. V lost 4 bases, J lost 3 bases, and 13 bases lay in between. CDR1 is MNHNY and CDR2 is SVGAGI in the germline V gene (reference sequence). DNA of the CDR3: TGTGCCAGCAGTTCGACATCGGGAGACTACGAGCAGTACTTC. Protein product: CASSSTSGDYEQYF.

J is TRBJ2-7 and V is TRBV30; D uncertain. Germline V gene sequence: CDR1 GTSNPN, CDR2 SVGIG (reference sequence). The CDR3 totals 12 residues. Between the trimmed V and J ends, which lost 5 bases and 0 bases, there was a span of 8 bases. The DNA of the CDR3 is TGTGCCTGGTCCTCTAGCTCCTACGAGCAGTACTTC. Residues: CAWSSSSYEQYF.

This chain joins TRBV5-1 and TRBJ2-7; 9 nucleotides align to TRBD1. V was clipped by 0 bases and J by 4 bases; unmatched bases: 8. The CDR3 covers 16 residues. Germline V gene sequence: CDR1 SGHRS, CDR2 YFSETQ. The DNA of the CDR3 is TGCGCCAGCAGCTTGGGGCCGGGACAGGGATCGTACGAGCAGTACTTC. It yields the protein CASSLGPGQGSYEQYF. Based on the CDR3 plus reference TRBV5-1 and TRBJ2-7, the full variable domain is KAGVTQTPRYLIKTRGQQVTLSCSPISGHRSVSWYQQTPGQGLQFLFEYFSETQRNKGNFPGRFSGRQFSNSRSEMNVSTLELGDSALYLCASSLGPGQGSYEQYFGPGTRLTVT.

The gene calls are TRBV15 and TRBJ1-4; D unclear. Germline-derived CDR1 and CDR2 are LNHNV and YYDKDF (reference sequence). The CDR3 is 13 amino acids. V shed 3 bases and J shed 6 bases, with 8 bases lying between them. Written as DNA, the CDR3 is TGTGCCACCAGCAGGCAACTTGATGAAAAACTGTTTTTT. Translated: CATSRQLDEKLFF.

This chain links TRBV3-1 (or the pseudogene TRBV3-2) with TRBJ1-1; D unresolved. In germline, CDR1 is LGHDT, CDR2 YNNKEL (reference sequence). The ends were cut back, 1 base at V and 6 bases at J, with 9 bases in the middle. There are 13 residues in the CDR3. As DNA, the CDR3 is TGTGCCAGCAGCCAAGTTCAAGGTTCTGAAGCTTTCTTT. Amino acid sequence: CASSQVQGSEAFF.

The V and J genes are TRBV7-2 and TRBJ1-2; 8 bases agree with TRBD1. Trimming took 2 bases from V and 8 from J; bases not matched to a gene: 4. The CDR3 runs to 13 residues. The germline V gene has CDR1 SGHTA and CDR2 FQGNSA. The CDR3 spells CASSLQGAQGYTF. The CDR3 DNA reads TGTGCCAGCAGCTTACAGGGGGCGCAAGGCTACACCTTC. The full variable domain, completed using reference TRBV7-2 and TRBJ1-2, is GAGVSQSPSNKVTEKGKDVELRCDPISGHTALYWYRQSLGQGLEFLIYFQGNSAPDKSGLPSDRFSAERTGGSVSTLTIQRTQQEDSAVYLCASSLQGAQGYTFGSGTRLTVV.

The V and J genes are TRBV10-3 and TRBJ2-3; D is uncertain. The germline V and J ends were trimmed by 6 bases and 2 bases, with 9 bases remaining between them. The CDR3 is made up of 13 amino acids. Germline CDR1 ENHRY, CDR2 SYGVKD. CDR3 in amino acids: CAIRLDSTDTQYF. The CDR3 DNA reads TGTGCCATCAGATTAGACTCCACAGATACGCAGTATTTT.

The rearrangement links TRBV28 to TRBJ2-7; 11 positions match TRBD2. CDR1 MDHEN and CDR2 SYDVKM come from the germline V gene. Unmatched junction bases numbered 13, after V lost 6 bases and J lost 6 bases. The CDR3 sequence is 16 residues long. The CDR3 DNA follows: TGTGCCAGCAGAACCCGACTAGCGGGACGATGGTTCGAGCAGTACTTC. Protein sequence: CASRTRLAGRWFEQYF.

The V gene is TRBV5-1, the J gene TRBJ2-5; unclear D gene. The CDR3 is 14 residues long. From germline, CDR1 is SGHRS and CDR2 YFSETQ. Trimming cost V 4 bases and J 4 bases, with 14 bases left between them. The CDR3 coding sequence is TGCGCCAGCAGCACCGGGCCTCGGAGAGAGACCCAGTACTTC. Protein: CASSTGPRRETQYF.

The chain joins TRBV30 to TRBJ2-7; a possible D gene is TRBD1 (6 bases). V lost 2 bases, J lost 7 bases, and 24 bases lay in between. This CDR3 comprises 16 residues. Germline CDR1 and CDR2: GTSNPN and SVGIG (reference sequence). CDR3 residues: CAWSQPQTGRTVEQYF. In DNA, the CDR3 is TGTGCCTGGAGTCAGCCCCAGACAGGTCGTACCGTTGAGCAGTACTTC.

This clone showed up just a few times. This chain connects TRBV7-9 to TRBJ2-1; TRBD1 matches 9 bases. With V trimmed by 5 bases and J by 8 bases, 7 bases remained unmatched. CDR3 length equals 14 residues. CDR1 and CDR2 (germline): SEHNR, FQNEAQ (reference sequence). CDR3 DNA: TGTGCCAGCAGCCGGGGACAGGGTCCCCATGAGCAGTTCTTC. It is translated as CASSRGQGPHEQFF.

This clone has just a few counts. The chain has TRBV30 and TRBJ2-2; the D gene is possibly TRBD1 (6 bases). V lost 0 bases and J 4 bases, leaving 9 bases between the germline ends. Germline CDR1 and CDR2: GTSNPN and SVGIG (reference sequence). This CDR3 spans 14 amino acids. The CDR3 here is CAWSVTGTTGELFF. CDR3 DNA: TGTGCCTGGAGTGTAACAGGGACCACCGGGGAGCTGTTTTTT.